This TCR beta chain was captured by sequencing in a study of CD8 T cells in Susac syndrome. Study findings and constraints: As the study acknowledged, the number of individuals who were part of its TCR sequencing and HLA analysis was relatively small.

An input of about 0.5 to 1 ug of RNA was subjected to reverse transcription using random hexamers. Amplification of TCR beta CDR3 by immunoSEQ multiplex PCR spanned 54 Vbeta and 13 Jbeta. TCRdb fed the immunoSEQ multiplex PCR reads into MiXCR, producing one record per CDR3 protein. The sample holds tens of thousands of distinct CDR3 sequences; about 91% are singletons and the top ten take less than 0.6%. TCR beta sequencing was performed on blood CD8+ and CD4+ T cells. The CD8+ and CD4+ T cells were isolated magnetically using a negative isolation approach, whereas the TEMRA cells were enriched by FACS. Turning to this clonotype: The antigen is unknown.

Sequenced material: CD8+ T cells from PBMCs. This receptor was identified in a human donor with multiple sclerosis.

The CDR3 loop is CASSPHPPDTQYF. The CDR3 DNA reads as TGTGCCAGCAGCCCTCACCCCCCAGATACGCAGTATTTT. This chain links TRBV28 with TRBJ2-3; D is ambiguous. Per germline, CDR1 MDHEN and CDR2 SYDVKM. The V end lost 6 bases, the J end lost 4 bases, and 11 bases lay between the germline ends. The CDR3 has 13 amino acids.